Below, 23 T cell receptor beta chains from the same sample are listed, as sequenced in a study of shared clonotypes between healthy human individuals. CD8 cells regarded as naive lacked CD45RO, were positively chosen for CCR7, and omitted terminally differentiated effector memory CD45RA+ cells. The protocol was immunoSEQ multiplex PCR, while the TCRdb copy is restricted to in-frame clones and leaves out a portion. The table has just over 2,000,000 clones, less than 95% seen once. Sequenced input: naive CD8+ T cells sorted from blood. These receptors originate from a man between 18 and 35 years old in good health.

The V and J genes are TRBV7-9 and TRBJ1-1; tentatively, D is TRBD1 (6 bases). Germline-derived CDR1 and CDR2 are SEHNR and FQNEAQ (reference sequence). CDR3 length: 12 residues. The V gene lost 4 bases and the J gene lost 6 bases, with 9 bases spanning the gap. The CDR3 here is CASSSYRAEAFF. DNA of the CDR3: TGTGCCAGCAGCTCATACAGGGCTGAAGCTTTCTTT.

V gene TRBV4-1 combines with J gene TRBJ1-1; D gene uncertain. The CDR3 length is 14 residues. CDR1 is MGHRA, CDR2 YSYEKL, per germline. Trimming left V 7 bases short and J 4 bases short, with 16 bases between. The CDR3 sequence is CASKPTKYGTEAFF. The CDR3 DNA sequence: TGCGCCAGCAAACCGACTAAATATGGCACTGAAGCTTTCTTT.

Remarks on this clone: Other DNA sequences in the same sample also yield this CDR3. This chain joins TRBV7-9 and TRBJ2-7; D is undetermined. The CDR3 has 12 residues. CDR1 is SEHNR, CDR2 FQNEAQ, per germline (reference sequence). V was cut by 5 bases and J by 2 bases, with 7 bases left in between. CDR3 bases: TGTGCCAGCAGCCCCGACACCTACGAGCAGTACTTC. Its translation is CASSPDTYEQYF.

Written as DNA, the CDR3 is TGTGCCAGCAGCTTGGAGGCCGACAATGAGCAGTTCTTC. Translated, it gives CASSLEADNEQFF. V usage is TRBV5-4 and J usage is TRBJ2-1; D gene uncertain. V gave up 0 bases and J gave up 5 bases, with 6 bases separating them. Germline values: CDR1 SGHNT, CDR2 YYREEE (reference sequence). CDR3 length equals 13 residues.

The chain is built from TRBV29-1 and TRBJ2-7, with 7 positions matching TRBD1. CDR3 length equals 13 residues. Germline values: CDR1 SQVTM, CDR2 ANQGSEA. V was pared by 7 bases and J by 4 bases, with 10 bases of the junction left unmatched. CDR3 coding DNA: TGCAGCGAAACCGGGACAGAGAGTTACGAGCAGTACTTC. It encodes CSETGTESYEQYF.

Here the CDR3 reads CASSLKTGSPPIYEQYF. The CDR3 DNA is TGTGCCAGCAGCCTCAAAACAGGGAGCCCCCCCATTTACGAGCAGTACTTC. The chain uses TRBV9 and TRBJ2-7, with a weak D call TRBD1 (6 bases). This CDR3 contains 17 residues. Germline V lookup: CDR1 SGDLS, CDR2 YYNGEE. V gave up 4 bases and J gave up 4 bases, with 24 bases separating them.

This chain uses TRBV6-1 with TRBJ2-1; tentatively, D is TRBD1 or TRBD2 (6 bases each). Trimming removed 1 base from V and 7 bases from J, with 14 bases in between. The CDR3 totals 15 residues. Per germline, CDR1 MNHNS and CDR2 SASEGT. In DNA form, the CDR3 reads TGTGCCAGCAGTGAAGTATTGGGGGGCGGGAATGAGCAGTTCTTC. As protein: CASSEVLGGGNEQFF.

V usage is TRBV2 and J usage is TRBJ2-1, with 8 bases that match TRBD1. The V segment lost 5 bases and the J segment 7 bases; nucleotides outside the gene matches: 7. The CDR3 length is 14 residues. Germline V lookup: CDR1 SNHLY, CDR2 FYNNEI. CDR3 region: CASSNPDRANEQFF. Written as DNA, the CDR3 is TGTGCCAGCAGTAACCCGGACAGGGCAAATGAGCAGTTCTTC.

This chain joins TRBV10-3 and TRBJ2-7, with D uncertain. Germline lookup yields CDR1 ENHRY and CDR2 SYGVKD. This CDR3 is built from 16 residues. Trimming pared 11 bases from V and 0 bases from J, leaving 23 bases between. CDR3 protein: CASGFDGQMSSYEQYF. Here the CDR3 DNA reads TGTGCCTCTGGATTCGACGGGCAGATGAGCTCCTACGAGCAGTACTTC.

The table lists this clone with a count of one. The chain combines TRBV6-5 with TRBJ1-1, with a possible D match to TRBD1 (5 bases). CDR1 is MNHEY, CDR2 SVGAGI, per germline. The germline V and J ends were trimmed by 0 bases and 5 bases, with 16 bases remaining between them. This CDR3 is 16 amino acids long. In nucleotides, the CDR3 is TGTGCCAGCAGTTACTCGATGGCGGGGGGAGGGACTGAAGCTTTCTTT. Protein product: CASSYSMAGGGTEAFF.

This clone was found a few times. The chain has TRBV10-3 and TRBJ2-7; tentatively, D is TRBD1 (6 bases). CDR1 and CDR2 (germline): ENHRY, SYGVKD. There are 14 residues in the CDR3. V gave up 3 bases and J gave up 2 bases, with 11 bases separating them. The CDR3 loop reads CAISDPRGTYEQYF. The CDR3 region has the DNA TGTGCCATCAGTGACCCTAGGGGGACCTACGAGCAGTACTTC.

The CDR3 is CASSEAGNYGYTF. The CDR3 nucleotides read TGTGCCAGCAGTGAAGCAGGCAACTATGGCTACACCTTC. J is TRBJ1-2 and V is TRBV6-5; no clear D. The germline CDR1 and CDR2 sequences are MNHEY and SVGAGI. The ends were cut back, 5 bases at V and 2 bases at J, with 9 bases in the middle. This CDR3 is 13 amino acids long.

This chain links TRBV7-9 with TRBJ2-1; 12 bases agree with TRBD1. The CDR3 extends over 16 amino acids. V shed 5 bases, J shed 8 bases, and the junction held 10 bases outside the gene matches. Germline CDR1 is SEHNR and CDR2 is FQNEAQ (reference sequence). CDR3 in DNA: TGTGCCAGCAGCACTAAGATCGGGACAGGGGGCGATGAGCAGTTCTTC. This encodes CASSTKIGTGGDEQFF.

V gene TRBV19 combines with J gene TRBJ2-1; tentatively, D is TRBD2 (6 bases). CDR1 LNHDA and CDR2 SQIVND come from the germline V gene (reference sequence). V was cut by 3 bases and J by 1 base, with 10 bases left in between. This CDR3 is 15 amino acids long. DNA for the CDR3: TGTGCCAGTAGTATCCTAGGACTATCCTACAATGAGCAGTTCTTC. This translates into CASSILGLSYNEQFF. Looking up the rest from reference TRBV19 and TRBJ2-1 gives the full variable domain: DGGITQSPKYLFRKEGQNVTLSCEQNLNHDAMYWYRQDPGQGLRLIYYSQIVNDFQKGDIAEGYSVSREKKESFPLTVTSAQKNPTAFYLCASSILGLSYNEQFFGPGTRLTVL.

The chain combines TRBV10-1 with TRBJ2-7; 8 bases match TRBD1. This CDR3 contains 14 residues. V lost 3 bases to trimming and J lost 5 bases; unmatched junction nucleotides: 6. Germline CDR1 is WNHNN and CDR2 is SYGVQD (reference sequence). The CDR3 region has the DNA TGCGCCAGCAGTGAAAGAGGACAGGGACACGAGCAGTACTTC. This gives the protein CASSERGQGHEQYF.

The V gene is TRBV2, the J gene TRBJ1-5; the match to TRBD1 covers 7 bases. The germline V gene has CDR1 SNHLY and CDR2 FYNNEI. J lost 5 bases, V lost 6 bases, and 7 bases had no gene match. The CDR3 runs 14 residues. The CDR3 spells CASRGTEQYQPQHF. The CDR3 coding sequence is TGTGCCAGCAGAGGGACAGAACAGTATCAGCCCCAGCATTTT.

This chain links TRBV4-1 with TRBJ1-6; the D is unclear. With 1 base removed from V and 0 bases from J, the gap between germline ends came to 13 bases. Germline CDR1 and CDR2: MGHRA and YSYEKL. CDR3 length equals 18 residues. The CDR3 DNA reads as TGCGCCAGCAGCCAAGGGATGACCGCGAGCTCCTATAATTCACCCCTCCACTTT. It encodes CASSQGMTASSYNSPLHF.

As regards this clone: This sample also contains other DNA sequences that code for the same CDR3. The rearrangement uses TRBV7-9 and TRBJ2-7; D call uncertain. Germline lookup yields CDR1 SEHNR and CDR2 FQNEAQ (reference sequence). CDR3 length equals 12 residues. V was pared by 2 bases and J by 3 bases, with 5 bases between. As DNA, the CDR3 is TGTGCCAGCAGCTTATCAAGCTACGAGCAGTACTTC. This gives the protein CASSLSSYEQYF.

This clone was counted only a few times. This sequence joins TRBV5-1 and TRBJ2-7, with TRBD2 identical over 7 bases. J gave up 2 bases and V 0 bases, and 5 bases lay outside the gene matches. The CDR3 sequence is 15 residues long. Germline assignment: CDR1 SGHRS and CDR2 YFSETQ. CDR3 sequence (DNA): TGCGCCAGCAGCTTGGAACTAGCGAGTACCTACGAGCAGTACTTC. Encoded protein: CASSLELASTYEQYF.

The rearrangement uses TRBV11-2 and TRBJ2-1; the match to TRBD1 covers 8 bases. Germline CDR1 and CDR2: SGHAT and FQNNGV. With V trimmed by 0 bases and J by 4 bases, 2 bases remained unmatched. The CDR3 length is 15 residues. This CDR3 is CASSLETGAYNEQFF. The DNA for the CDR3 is TGTGCCAGCAGCTTAGAGACAGGGGCTTACAATGAGCAGTTCTTC.

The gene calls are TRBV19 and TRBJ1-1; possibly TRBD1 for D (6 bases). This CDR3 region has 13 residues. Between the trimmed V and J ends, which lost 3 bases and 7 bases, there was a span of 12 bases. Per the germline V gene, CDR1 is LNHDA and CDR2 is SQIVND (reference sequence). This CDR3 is CASSINRDLEAFF. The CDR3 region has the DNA TGTGCCAGTAGTATCAACAGGGACCTTGAAGCTTTCTTT.

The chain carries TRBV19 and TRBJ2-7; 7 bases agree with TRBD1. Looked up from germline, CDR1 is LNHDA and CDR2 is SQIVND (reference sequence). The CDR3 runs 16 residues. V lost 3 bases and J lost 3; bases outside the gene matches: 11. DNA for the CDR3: TGTGCCAGTAGTATCGCCTACCGGGACAGCTTCTACGAGCAGTACTTC. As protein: CASSIAYRDSFYEQYF. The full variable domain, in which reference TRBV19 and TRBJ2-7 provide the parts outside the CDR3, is DGGITQSPKYLFRKEGQNVTLSCEQNLNHDAMYWYRQDPGQGLRLIYYSQIVNDFQKGDIAEGYSVSREKKESFPLTVTSAQKNPTAFYLCASSIAYRDSFYEQYFGPGTRLTVT.

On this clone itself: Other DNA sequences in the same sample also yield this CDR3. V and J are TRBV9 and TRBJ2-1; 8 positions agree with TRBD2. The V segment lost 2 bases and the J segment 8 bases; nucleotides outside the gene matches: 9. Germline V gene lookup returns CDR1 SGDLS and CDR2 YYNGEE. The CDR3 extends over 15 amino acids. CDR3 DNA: TGTGCCAGCAGCGTGGTCGGACTAGCAGGGGATGAGCAGTTCTTC. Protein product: CASSVVGLAGDEQFF.